Presented here are 17 T cell receptor beta chains from one specimen sequenced in a study of human T cells and chemical hapten exposure. Time point: patch test 1, 2 weeks after DPC sensitization. Treatment: therapeutic diphenylcyclopropenone sensitization with weekly scalp DPC. TCRdb independently ran MiXCR on the RACE reads; one entry per CDR3 protein. The sample lists tens of thousands of distinct CDR3 sequences, around 10% occurring once. This sample comprised whole blood, obtained in connection with sensitization to the hapten diphenylcyclopropenone (DPC). The receptor set was obtained from a woman aged 40 to 50 with alopecia areata. Some clones in this sample may be carry-over from other donors' samples.

This clonotype came up many times. Here the CDR3 reads CSASVFWGYTF. CDR3 DNA: TGCAGTGCTAGTGTATTTTGGGGCTACACCTTC. This chain links TRBV20-1 with TRBJ1-2, with D unclear. Trimming pared 3 bases from V and 8 bases from J, leaving 10 bases between. The germline CDR1 and CDR2 sequences are DFQATT and SNEGSKA (reference sequence). The CDR3 consists of 11 residues.

The rearrangement uses TRBV3-1 and TRBJ1-1; tentative D call: TRBD1 (6 bases). In germline, CDR1 is LGHDT, CDR2 YNNKEL (reference sequence). There are 16 residues in the CDR3. Trimming removed 4 bases from V and 11 bases from J, with 26 bases in between. Written as DNA, the CDR3 is TGTGCCAGCAGCCTTACAGGCAGGGGCGGGACGAGGGGCGCTTTCTTT. Translating it yields CASSLTGRGGTRGAFF. The full variable domain, its missing parts supplied by reference TRBV3-1 and TRBJ1-1, is DTAVSQTPKYLVTQMGNDKSIKCEQNLGHDTMYWYKQDSKKFLKIMFSYNNKELIINETVPNRFSPKSPDKAHLNLHINSLELGDSAVYFCASSLTGRGGTRGAFFGQGTRLTVV.

This clonotype was observed a few times. The V and J genes are TRBV12-3 or TRBV12-4 and TRBJ2-5; a weak D match, TRBD2 (6 bases). Trimming pared 3 bases from V and 4 bases from J, leaving 9 bases between. The CDR3 is 13 amino acids. The DNA for the CDR3 is TGTGCCAGCAGTTTGGGACTTCGAGAGACCCAGTACTTC. Residues: CASSLGLRETQYF.

This clonotype was observed many times. CDR3 nucleotide sequence: TGTGCCAGCAGCTTAGGGCCCTTATTCGGGGAGCTGTTTTTT. Translating gives CASSLGPLFGELFF. V usage is TRBV7-9 and J usage is TRBJ2-2; no clear D. Germline V gene sequence: CDR1 SEHNR, CDR2 FQNEAQ (reference sequence). CDR3 length: 14 residues. The germline V and J ends were trimmed by 1 base and 7 bases, with 10 bases remaining between them.

This clonotype occurred many times. The chain couples TRBV12-3 or TRBV12-4 to TRBJ2-3; 9 bases map to TRBD2. The CDR3 contains 16 residues. The V gene end was trimmed by 1 base and the J gene end by 4 bases; junction bases not matched to a gene: 6. CDR3 DNA sequence: TGTGCCAGCAGTTTAGGAGGCGGGGGGGCGGCAGATACGCAGTATTTT. Protein product: CASSLGGGGAADTQYF.

This clonotype was observed many times. The V call is TRBV7-2, the J call TRBJ1-5, with D maybe TRBD1 (5 bases). The V gene lost 1 base and the J gene lost 4 bases, with 11 bases spanning the gap. CDR3 length equals 15 residues. Germline V gives CDR1 SGHTA, CDR2 FQGNSA. CDR3 residues: CASSLVGQVNQPQHF. DNA of the CDR3: TGTGCCAGCAGCTTAGTGGGGCAGGTAAATCAGCCCCAGCATTTT.

This clonotype was observed at least ten times. This chain joins TRBV4-1 and TRBJ2-5; 9 bases fit TRBD2. Looked up from germline, CDR1 is MGHRA and CDR2 is YSYEKL. CDR3 length equals 16 residues. Germline trimming cut 0 bases from V and 3 bases from J; bases unmatched to any gene: 5. CDR3 region: CASSQDASGGKETQYF. The CDR3 DNA is TGCGCCAGCAGCCAAGATGCCAGCGGGGGGAAAGAGACCCAGTACTTC.

Ten or more counts support this clonotype. The chain couples TRBV5-4 to TRBJ2-5, with a tentative D call TRBD1 (7 bases). CDR1 and CDR2 from the germline V gene are SGHNT and YYREEE (reference sequence). This CDR3 has 15 residues. V lost 4 bases and J 4 bases, leaving 17 bases between the germline ends. The CDR3 reads CASSRSDRRGETQYF. CDR3 DNA: TGTGCCAGCAGCAGATCGGACAGGAGGGGAGAGACCCAGTACTTC.

To note about this clonotype: Since a much larger clone is just one base distant, this may be a read error. The V call is TRBV6-2 or TRBV6-3, the J call TRBJ2-7; D uncertain. This CDR3 region has 15 residues. V shed 11 bases and J shed 1 base, with 21 bases lying between them. Germline V lookup: CDR1 MNHEY, CDR2 SVGEGT. The chain's CDR3 is CACGAPGDFSYEQYF. DNA for the CDR3: TGTGCCTGCGGAGCTCCAGGTGATTTTTCCTACGAGCAGTACTTC.

J is TRBJ2-4 and V is TRBV28, with a tentative D call TRBD2 (5 bases). This CDR3 region has 16 residues. Trimming shortened V by 3 bases and J by 0 bases, and 12 bases separated the two germline ends. Germline CDR1 is MDHEN and CDR2 is SYDVKM. The CDR3 spells CASSFLGAVAKNIQYF. CDR3 coding DNA: TGTGCCAGCAGTTTTTTGGGAGCGGTAGCCAAAAACATTCAGTACTTC.

The rearrangement links TRBV5-1 to TRBJ1-2; D is uncertain. Trimming removed 0 bases at V and 5 bases at J, with 14 bases between. CDR1 is SGHRS and CDR2 is YFSETQ in the germline V gene. The CDR3 runs 15 residues. The CDR3 DNA is TGCGCCAGCAGCTTGGGCCCGGAGGCCATATATGGCTACACCTTC. Translated: CASSLGPEAIYGYTF.

This clonotype has only a few counts. The V and J genes are TRBV11-2 and TRBJ2-1; 7 bases align to TRBD2. Germline V CDR1 and CDR2: SGHAT, FQNNGV. V lost 5 bases and J lost 3; bases outside the gene matches: 4. The CDR3 runs to 14 residues. CDR3 sequence (DNA): TGTGCCAGCAGCGAGATAGCGGGCTACAATGAGCAGTTCTTC. Translating it yields CASSEIAGYNEQFF.

This clonotype has ten or more counts. The chain uses TRBV12-3 or TRBV12-4 and TRBJ1-2; D possibly corresponds to TRBD1 (5 bases). Trimming removed 7 bases from V and 6 bases from J, with 15 bases in between. CDR3 length: 13 residues. In DNA form, the CDR3 reads TGTGCCAGCACTTCAGGACGGGGGGATGGCTACACCTTC. This translates into CASTSGRGDGYTF.

The V call is TRBV5-1, the J call TRBJ1-6; D not resolved. Germline CDR1 and CDR2: SGHRS and YFSETQ. Trimming removed 0 bases at V and 0 bases at J, with 4 bases between. The CDR3 has 15 amino acids. DNA for the CDR3: TGCGCCAGCAGCTTGGGAAGCTCCTATAATTCACCCCTCCACTTT. As protein: CASSLGSSYNSPLHF. Combining the CDR3 with reference TRBV5-1 and TRBJ1-6 gives the whole variable domain KAGVTQTPRYLIKTRGQQVTLSCSPISGHRSVSWYQQTPGQGLQFLFEYFSETQRNKGNFPGRFSGRQFSNSRSEMNVSTLELGDSALYLCASSLGSSYNSPLHFGNGTRLTVT.

This clonotype was seen ten or more times. CDR3 coding DNA: TGCGCCAGCAGCCAAGATCCCCTCGCTACCTACGAGCAGTACTTC. Its translation is CASSQDPLATYEQYF. The chain is built from TRBV4-3 and TRBJ2-7; D is undetermined. From germline, CDR1 is LGHNA and CDR2 YSLEER. The V gene lost 0 bases and the J gene lost 2 bases, with 11 bases spanning the gap. The CDR3 length is 15 residues.

In this sample, this clonotype turned up many times. The rearrangement uses TRBV12-3 or TRBV12-4 and TRBJ2-5; D gene ambiguous. The V end was cut by 7 bases, the J end by 0 bases, with 12 bases between. The CDR3 loop spans 14 amino acids. This CDR3 is CASTTPGHQETQYF. The CDR3 DNA reads as TGTGCCAGCACTACCCCGGGTCACCAAGAGACCCAGTACTTC.

This clonotype showed up just a few times. The rearrangement links TRBV7-3 to TRBJ2-3; perhaps D is TRBD1 or TRBD2 (5 bases each). Germline V gene sequence: CDR1 SGHTA, CDR2 FQGTGA. The ends were cut back, 3 bases at V and 14 bases at J, with 18 bases in the middle. This CDR3 region has 13 residues. DNA for the CDR3: TGTGCCAGCAGCTTGGATTCCGGGACCCAGCGGTATTTT. Translation: CASSLDSGTQRYF.